A single sample is the source of the 10 T cell receptor beta chains below, sequenced in a study of blood T cells in healthy people across ages. The second PCR ran roughly 6 to 12 cycles with a sample-barcoded 5' primer and J-beta primers. TCRdb analysed the 5' RACE reads with MiXCR anew, one entry per CDR3 protein. The sample carries about 1.8 million distinct CDR3 sequences, approximately 50% recorded once. Sequencing used blood. Source of these receptors: a woman in her thirties or forties in good health.

The chain joins TRBV20-1 to TRBJ1-5; tentatively, D is TRBD1 (6 bases). The CDR3 has 13 residues. CDR1 is DFQATT and CDR2 is SNEGSKA in the germline V gene (reference sequence). This chain's CDR3 is CSLAGGRNQPQHF. The CDR3 nucleotides are TGCAGCCTCGCCGGGGGGCGCAATCAGCCCCAGCATTTT.

The chain uses TRBV7-2 and TRBJ2-5; 10 bases are a match to TRBD1. Per the germline V gene, CDR1 is SGHTA and CDR2 is FQGNSA. This CDR3 is built from 13 residues. Trimming removed 2 bases from V and 13 bases from J; junction bases left unmatched: 7. The CDR3 reads CASSLTIGDRGYF. The CDR3 coding sequence is TGTGCCAGCAGCTTAACCATAGGGGACAGGGGGTACTTC.

The V and J genes are TRBV4-1 and TRBJ2-3, with TRBD1 matching 9 bases. The CDR3 runs 18 residues. Germline V lookup: CDR1 MGHRA, CDR2 YSYEKL. The junction had 15 bases not matched to a gene; V was cut back by 3 bases and J by 5 bases. DNA for the CDR3: TGCGCCAGCAGCCACGTCCCTTTACAGGGGGCGCAGGGAGATACGCAGTATTTT. This gives the protein CASSHVPLQGAQGDTQYF.

The chain employs TRBV5-1 and TRBJ1-2; 10 bases agree with TRBD1. The V and J ends lost 4 bases and 3 bases, in that order; junction bases with no gene match: 6. From germline, CDR1 is SGHRS and CDR2 YFSETQ. The CDR3 is 15 residues long. CDR3 amino acids: CASSTEGQGYYGYTF. The CDR3 DNA follows: TGCGCCAGCAGCACCGAGGGACAGGGGTACTATGGCTACACCTTC. The full variable domain, with the rest looked up from reference TRBV5-1 and TRBJ1-2, is KAGVTQTPRYLIKTRGQQVTLSCSPISGHRSVSWYQQTPGQGLQFLFEYFSETQRNKGNFPGRFSGRQFSNSRSEMNVSTLELGDSALYLCASSTEGQGYYGYTFGSGTRLTVV.

This clonotype was observed a few times. The rearrangement links TRBV7-2 to TRBJ2-3, with D tentatively TRBD1 (5 bases). Trimming took 2 bases from V and 2 from J, leaving 8 bases between them. Germline CDR1 and CDR2: SGHTA and FQGNSA. This CDR3 is 14 amino acids long. The CDR3 protein is CASSLPDNTDTQYF. The CDR3 DNA is TGTGCCAGCAGCTTACCGGACAACACAGATACGCAGTATTTT.

The rearrangement joins TRBV29-1 to TRBJ2-4, with unresolved D. Germline CDR1 and CDR2: SQVTM and ANQGSEA. The CDR3 totals 13 residues. V lost 7 bases and J lost 0, with 10 bases in between. The CDR3 region is CSAYILAKNIQYF. CDR3 nucleotides: TGCAGCGCATACATCCTAGCCAAAAACATTCAGTACTTC.

This clonotype was seen only a few times. The rearrangement joins TRBV14 to TRBJ2-5; 8 nucleotides agree with TRBD1. The germline V gene has CDR1 SGHDN and CDR2 FVKESK. There are 17 residues in the CDR3. V lost 3 bases, J lost 5 bases, and 14 bases stayed unmatched. As DNA, the CDR3 is TGTGCCAGCAGCCAGGGGTCAACAGGGGGAGCGAGGGAGACCCAGTACTTC. Encoded protein: CASSQGSTGGARETQYF.

V is TRBV7-3 and J is TRBJ1-2; D is perhaps TRBD1 (5 bases). This CDR3 is 17 amino acids long. V lost 3 bases to trimming and J lost 7 bases, with 24 bases between them. Per the germline V gene, CDR1 is SGHTA and CDR2 is FQGTGA. In DNA form, the CDR3 reads TGTGCCAGCAGCTTCCAGGGAGGAGGAAGCCCCTTTGGTGGCTACACCTTC. It encodes CASSFQGGGSPFGGYTF.

The chain is built from TRBV14 and TRBJ2-7; no clear D gene. CDR1 SGHDN and CDR2 FVKESK come from the germline V gene. Trimming removed 5 bases from V and 2 bases from J, with 7 bases in between. This CDR3 region has 12 residues. DNA for the CDR3: TGTGCCAGCAGCTTCCAGCCCTACGAGCAGTACTTC. Translating gives CASSFQPYEQYF. The full variable domain, its missing parts supplied by reference TRBV14 and TRBJ2-7, is EAGVTQFPSHSVIEKGQTVTLRCDPISGHDNLYWYRRVMGKEIKFLLHFVKESKQDESGMPNNRFLAERTGGTYSTLKVQPAELEDSGVYFCASSFQPYEQYFGPGTRLTVT.

This clonotype has at least ten counts. This chain links TRBV28 with TRBJ2-5, with 9 positions matching TRBD1. CDR1 and CDR2 from the germline V gene are MDHEN and SYDVKM. The CDR3 runs 15 residues. Germline trimming cut 2 bases from V and 1 base from J; bases unmatched to any gene: 2. CDR3: CASSLGGQGQETQYF. As DNA, the CDR3 is TGTGCCAGCAGTTTAGGGGGACAGGGCCAAGAGACCCAGTACTTC.